The 25 T cell receptor beta chains below come from one sample, sequenced in a study of blood T cell repertoires in COVID-19. Clones were sequenced by immunoSEQ multiplex PCR, and TCRdb holds only the in-frame ones, with some missing. The data hold approximately 40,000 clones, with 91% observed a single time. Sequencing input: peripheral blood. Every receptor here comes from a woman older than 75 with acute or convalescent COVID-19.

J is TRBJ1-5 and V is TRBV19; D possibly corresponds to TRBD1 (6 bases). Trimming took 10 bases from V and 0 from J, leaving 16 bases between them. The germline CDR1 and CDR2 sequences are LNHDA and SQIVND (reference sequence). The CDR3 extends over 15 amino acids. This CDR3 is CATSRGPYSNQPQHF. Written as DNA, the CDR3 is TGTGCCACAAGCAGGGGCCCCTATAGCAATCAGCCCCAGCATTTT.

This clone was seen a single time. This chain connects TRBV18 to TRBJ1-5; the D gene is possibly TRBD1 (5 bases). Germline V CDR1 and CDR2: KGHSH, LQKENI. Trimming cost V 6 bases and J 5 bases, with 17 bases left between them. This CDR3 is 15 amino acids long. Here the CDR3 reads CASSSTVGLDQPQHF. In DNA, the CDR3 is TGTGCCAGCTCTTCGACCGTGGGGCTTGATCAGCCCCAGCATTTT.

The genes are TRBV19 and TRBJ1-6; a possible D gene is TRBD1 (5 bases). The V end lost 5 bases, the J end lost 0 bases, and 8 bases lay between the germline ends. The CDR3 length is 15 residues. CDR1 and CDR2 (germline): LNHDA, SQIVND (reference sequence). CDR3 protein: CASSWGSSYNSPLHF. The CDR3, as DNA: TGTGCCAGTAGTTGGGGCAGCTCCTATAATTCACCCCTCCACTTT.

This sequence joins TRBV6-2 or TRBV6-3 and TRBJ1-2; D uncertain. V lost 0 bases and J 0 bases, leaving 8 bases between the germline ends. CDR3 length: 15 residues. Per the germline V gene, CDR1 is MNHEY and CDR2 is SVGEGT. In DNA, the CDR3 is TGTGCCAGCAGTTACTCCGCAGGAACTAACTATGGCTACACCTTC. Translation: CASSYSAGTNYGYTF.

The chain has TRBV18 and TRBJ1-5, with 7 bases lining up with TRBD1. J lost 0 bases, V lost 1 base, and 3 bases had no gene match. CDR3 length: 16 residues. Per germline, CDR1 KGHSH and CDR2 LQKENI. CDR3 sequence (DNA): TGTGCCAGCTCACCACGAGGACAGGTTAGCAATCAGCCCCAGCATTTT. This encodes CASSPRGQVSNQPQHF.

V gene TRBV19 combines with J gene TRBJ2-5; 10 bases line up with TRBD2. In germline, CDR1 is LNHDA, CDR2 SQIVND (reference sequence). After removal of 6 bases from V and 1 base from J, the junction contained 2 bases not matched to a gene. The CDR3 runs 14 residues. CDR3 region: CASRASGSQETQYF. The CDR3 bases are TGTGCCAGTAGGGCTAGCGGGAGCCAAGAGACCCAGTACTTC.

This chain links TRBV28 with TRBJ2-3, with TRBD1 matching 7 bases. Germline CDR1 and CDR2: MDHEN and SYDVKM. V shed 4 bases, J shed 4 bases, and the junction held 5 bases outside the gene matches. This CDR3 region has 14 residues. The CDR3 protein is CASSSGTEADTQYF. In nucleotides, the CDR3 is TGTGCCAGCAGTTCTGGGACAGAGGCAGATACGCAGTATTTT.

V and J are TRBV27 and TRBJ1-4, with no clear D. CDR1 is MNHEY and CDR2 is SMNVEV in the germline V gene (reference sequence). The CDR3 totals 15 residues. The V gene lost 2 bases and the J gene lost 0 bases, with 7 bases spanning the gap. The CDR3 loop is CASSLTGATNEKLFF. In nucleotides, the CDR3 is TGTGCCAGCAGTTTAACGGGTGCAACTAATGAAAAACTGTTTTTT.

V gene TRBV18 combines with J gene TRBJ1-1; maybe TRBD1 (6 bases). V gave up 5 bases and J gave up 5 bases, with 15 bases separating them. Germline V lookup: CDR1 KGHSH, CDR2 LQKENI. The length of the CDR3 is 14 residues. The CDR3 loop reads CASSEQGGGTEAFF. In DNA, the CDR3 is TGTGCCAGCTCAGAACAGGGTGGGGGAACTGAAGCTTTCTTT.

The chain links TRBV5-6 to TRBJ1-3, with 9 nucleotides matching TRBD1. The CDR3 sequence is 16 residues long. Germline trimming cut 0 bases from V and 3 bases from J; bases unmatched to any gene: 4. Germline V CDR1 and CDR2: SGHDT, YYEEEE. CDR3: CASSLAVTGGGNTIYF. Here the CDR3 DNA reads TGTGCCAGCAGCTTGGCTGTGACAGGGGGTGGAAACACCATATATTTT.

CDR3 coding DNA: TGTGCCAGCAGCGTACCGGGACAGGGATACAATTCACCCCTCCACTTT. Its translation is CASSVPGQGYNSPLHF. The J gene is TRBJ1-6, the V gene TRBV7-2; 9 bases line up with TRBD1. The CDR3 has 16 residues. CDR1 is SGHTA and CDR2 is FQGNSA in the germline V gene. The V segment lost 5 bases and the J segment 7 bases; nucleotides outside the gene matches: 9.

The chain employs TRBV7-2 and TRBJ2-7; TRBD2 matches at 8 bases. The ends lost 1 base at V and 0 bases at J; junction bases unmatched: 5. Germline values: CDR1 SGHTA, CDR2 FQGNSA. This CDR3 contains 16 residues. CDR3 protein: CASSLGSGVLSYEQYF. The DNA of the CDR3 is TGTGCCAGCAGCTTAGGTAGCGGGGTTCTCTCCTACGAGCAGTACTTC.

The rearrangement links TRBV7-2 to TRBJ2-2; tentative D call: TRBD1 (6 bases). The CDR3 totals 14 residues. The germline V gene encodes CDR1 SGHTA and CDR2 FQGNSA. Trimming took off 2 bases at V and 4 bases at J, with 8 bases between the two ends. The CDR3 loop is CASSLTGSTGELFF. The CDR3, as DNA: TGTGCCAGCAGCTTAACAGGGTCCACCGGGGAGCTGTTTTTT.

The rearrangement links TRBV18 to TRBJ1-1, with TRBD1 as a possible D gene (5 bases). The CDR3 is 16 amino acids. Germline V CDR1 and CDR2: KGHSH, LQKENI. V lost 2 bases, J lost 1 base, and 14 bases lay in between. CDR3: CASSPFQGEANTEAFF. In DNA form, the CDR3 reads TGTGCCAGCTCACCATTCCAGGGCGAAGCGAACACTGAAGCTTTCTTT.

The chain is built from TRBV9 and TRBJ2-4; 16 bases are a match to TRBD2. J lost 7 bases, V lost 5 bases, and 9 bases had no gene match. The CDR3 sequence is 17 residues long. Per the germline V gene, CDR1 is SGDLS and CDR2 is YYNGEE. This CDR3 reads CASSSGTSGGALNIQYF. As DNA, the CDR3 is TGTGCCAGCAGTAGCGGGACTAGCGGGGGGGCCCTCAACATTCAGTACTTC.

In DNA form, the CDR3 reads TGTGCCAGCAGTGCAAGGGGGAACACTGAAGCTTTCTTT. Encoded protein: CASSARGNTEAFF. The chain employs TRBV12-3 or TRBV12-4 and TRBJ1-1; D is possibly TRBD1 (5 bases). The CDR3 consists of 13 residues. V was shortened by 5 bases and J by 1 base, with 8 bases between the two germline ends.

The V and J genes are TRBV27 and TRBJ1-1, with D possibly matching TRBD1 (5 bases). The CDR3 spans 18 residues. CDR1 and CDR2 (germline): MNHEY, SMNVEV (reference sequence). V lost 2 bases, J lost 0 bases, and 19 bases lay in between. The CDR3 region is CASSLRGLETAMNTEAFF. The CDR3 nucleotides read TGTGCCAGCAGTTTAAGGGGCCTCGAAACAGCTATGAACACTGAAGCTTTCTTT.

In its sample, this clone was seen once. The V call is TRBV11-3, the J call TRBJ2-1, with D tentatively TRBD2 (5 bases). With 0 bases removed from V and 8 bases from J, the gap between germline ends came to 8 bases. The CDR3 is made up of 13 amino acids. The V gene's germline CDR1 is SGHNT and CDR2 YENEEA. CDR3 residues: CASSLDGGYEQFF. The DNA for the CDR3 is TGTGCCAGCAGCTTAGATGGAGGTTATGAGCAGTTCTTC.

This sequence joins TRBV18 and TRBJ2-2; 12 bases agree with TRBD2. The V and J ends lost 2 bases and 5 bases, in that order; junction bases with no gene match: 3. In germline, CDR1 is KGHSH, CDR2 LQKENI. The CDR3 length is 16 residues. CDR3 sequence reads: CASSPRLAGVTGELFF. CDR3 DNA: TGTGCCAGCTCACCAAGACTAGCGGGGGTGACCGGGGAGCTGTTTTTT.

This clone was detected once. The chain combines TRBV19 with TRBJ1-2, with D unresolved. This CDR3 region has 15 residues. The germline V gene encodes CDR1 LNHDA and CDR2 SQIVND (reference sequence). With 3 bases removed from V and 8 bases from J, the gap between germline ends came to 19 bases. The CDR3 region is CASSIGRGSSGGYTF. In DNA form, the CDR3 reads TGTGCCAGTAGTATCGGCCGGGGAAGTTCCGGCGGCTACACCTTC.

The V gene is TRBV3-1 (or the pseudogene TRBV3-2), the J gene TRBJ2-5; D gene ambiguous. Between the trimmed V and J ends, which lost 4 bases and 1 base, there was a span of 4 bases. Per the germline V gene, CDR1 is LGHDT and CDR2 is YNNKEL (reference sequence). This CDR3 spans 12 amino acids. The CDR3 region has the DNA TGTGCCAGCAGCCCCATCCAAGAGACCCAGTACTTC. Amino acid sequence: CASSPIQETQYF.

The chain combines TRBV28 with TRBJ1-1, with 11 nucleotides matching TRBD1. Looked up from germline, CDR1 is MDHEN and CDR2 is SYDVKM. V lost 8 bases, J lost 1 base, and 3 bases stayed unmatched. The CDR3 totals 14 residues. In DNA form, the CDR3 reads TGTGCCAGCGGACAGGGGGCTTCGAACACTGAAGCTTTCTTT. Its protein is CASGQGASNTEAFF.

The chain employs TRBV7-2 and TRBJ2-1; 13 bases align to TRBD2. The CDR3 is 18 residues long. Germline loops: CDR1 SGHTA, CDR2 FQGNSA. V gave up 1 base and J gave up 8 bases; unmatched junction bases: 11. The chain's CDR3 is CASSLGVTSGGSWDEQFF. The CDR3 nucleotides are TGTGCCAGCAGCTTAGGGGTGACTAGCGGGGGGTCGTGGGATGAGCAGTTCTTC.

DNA of the CDR3: TGTGCCAGCAGCACCCAGCCGGGGAGGACTTCACCCCTCCACTTT. Translated, it gives CASSTQPGRTSPLHF. The rearrangement joins TRBV7-8 to TRBJ1-6; D remains unclear. The V and J ends lost 5 bases and 9 bases respectively, with 17 bases between them. Germline V lookup: CDR1 SGHVS, CDR2 FQNEAQ. CDR3 length: 15 amino acids.

The V and J genes are TRBV6-5 and TRBJ1-5; D remains ambiguous. The V end lost 5 bases, the J end lost 1 base, and 9 bases lay between the germline ends. Germline loops: CDR1 MNHEY, CDR2 SVGAGI. CDR3 length: 14 amino acids. The CDR3 coding sequence is TGTGCCAGCAGTCTAAGAAGAAGCAATCAGCCCCAGCATTTT. Translating it yields CASSLRRSNQPQHF.